These T cell receptor beta chains were read from a single sample in a study of early T cells in non-severe SARS-CoV-2 infection. TCRdb ran MiXCR on the 5' RACE reads and lists one entry per CDR3 protein. The data contain some 60,000 distinct CDR3 sequences, approximately 8% of them singletons. The sequenced material came from whole blood. The receptors stem from an adult who was a healthcare worker with PCR-confirmed SARS-CoV-2 infection or an uninfected control (not recorded which). CDR3s include the opening cysteine and the closing phenylalanine or tryptophan. The D gene is left open where the match is weak. Where a row states a size, it is once, few, many or the class of an expanded clone; other rows omit it.

v_call,d_call,clone_size,cdr3_length,j_call,cdr3_aa,cdr3_nt
TRBV4-1,.,.,16,TRBJ2-1,CASSQIGTNTYNEQFF,TGCGCCAGCAGCCAAATCGGGACAAACACTTACAATGAGCAGTTCTTC
TRBV10-2,.,few,12,TRBJ2-7,CASRTLSYEQYF,TGCGCCAGCAGAACCCTCTCCTACGAGCAGTACTTC
TRBV28,.,many,11,TRBJ2-1,CASSYNNEQFF,TGTGCCAGCAGTTACAACAATGAGCAGTTCTTC
TRBV7-2,TRBD1,many,14,TRBJ1-2,CASNPGQGSYGYTF,TGTGCCAGCAACCCCGGACAGGGGAGCTATGGCTACACCTTC
TRBV7-3,TRBD2,few,15,TRBJ2-1,CASSLLAGDKDEQFF,TGTGCCAGCAGCCTACTAGCGGGAGACAAAGATGAGCAGTTCTTC
TRBV30,TRBD2,many,14,TRBJ2-1,CAWEGSGRKNEQFF,TGTGCCTGGGAAGGGAGCGGGAGGAAGAATGAGCAGTTCTTC
TRBV2,.,few,16,TRBJ1-1,CASSEALVGMNTEAFF,TGTGCCAGCAGTGAAGCGCTGGTAGGGATGAACACTGAAGCTTTCTTT
TRBV20-1,TRBD2,many,14,TRBJ2-7,CSAKAASGQYEQYF,TGCAGTGCGAAGGCGGCTAGCGGTCAGTACGAGCAGTACTTC
TRBV28,.,.,14,TRBJ2-7,CASRPGGSYYEQYF,TGTGCCAGCCGCCCTGGGGGCAGTTACTACGAGCAGTACTTC
TRBV27,TRBD1,many,16,TRBJ1-5,CASSRQGRTSNQPQHF,TGTGCCAGCAGTAGACAGGGGAGGACGAGCAATCAGCCCCAGCATTTT
TRBV7-2,TRBD1,few,15,TRBJ2-7,CASSPAGQGSYEQYF,TGTGCCAGCAGCCCTGCGGGACAGGGGTCCTACGAGCAGTACTTC
TRBV30,TRBD1,few,13,TRBJ1-1,CAWSRTGQTEAFF,TGTGCCTGGAGTCGGACAGGGCAAACTGAAGCTTTCTTT
TRBV6-5,TRBD1,.,14,TRBJ2-7,CASSPRTGIHEQYF,TGTGCCAGCAGTCCCCGGACAGGGATCCACGAGCAGTACTTC
TRBV5-1,.,.,13,TRBJ2-4,CASSTFQGNIQYF,TGCGCCAGCAGCACCTTCCAGGGAAACATTCAGTACTTC
TRBV6-5,.,.,13,TRBJ1-2,CASSYPDSRGYTF,TGTGCCAGCAGTTACCCGGACAGCAGAGGCTACACCTTC
TRBV28,TRBD1,many,16,TRBJ1-5,CASSLGGQGLRQPQHF,TGTGCCAGCAGTTTAGGAGGACAGGGCCTACGTCAGCCCCAGCATTTT
TRBV5-1,.,few,13,TRBJ2-3,CASSRDLGDTQYF,TGCGCCAGCAGCCGGGACCTGGGGGATACGCAGTATTTT
TRBV4-2,.,few,16,TRBJ2-5,CASSQRRTDSQETQYF,TGTGCCAGCAGCCAGAGGAGGACAGATTCCCAAGAGACCCAGTACTTC
TRBV14,.,many,15,TRBJ2-1,CASSQVGRNHNEQFF,TGTGCCAGCAGCCAAGTCGGGCGGAACCACAATGAGCAGTTCTTC
TRBV7-6,.,.,15,TRBJ2-3,CASSLEAVPEDTQYF,TGTGCCAGCAGCTTAGAGGCGGTTCCAGAGGATACGCAGTATTTT
TRBV6-4,TRBD1,many,19,TRBJ2-6,CASSDSEDRDLSGANVLTF,TGTGCCAGCAGTGACTCGGAGGACAGGGACCTCTCTGGGGCCAACGTCCTGACTTTC
TRBV20-1,.,many,11,TRBJ1-4,CSATPGGKLFF,TGCAGTGCTACCCCTGGGGGAAAACTGTTTTTT